Presented here are 13 T cell receptor beta chains from one specimen sequenced in a study of radiation and T cells in renal cell carcinoma. Stated time point: blood 2 weeks post-SBRT. Specified treatment: 15 Gy SBRT to primary tumor, nephrectomy 4 weeks later. Profiled with immunoSEQ multiplex PCR; TCRdb holds only in-frame clones, not every one. Here the sample spans some 150,000 clones, 87% being singletons. The starting material was blood, obtained from a patient whose treatment included radiotherapy and nephrectomy. These receptor sequences come from a woman between 45 and 60 years old with renal cell carcinoma.

The genes are TRBV10-3 and TRBJ1-2, with TRBD1 matching 11 bases. CDR3 length equals 14 residues. Germline V gives CDR1 ENHRY, CDR2 SYGVKD. V shed 5 bases and J 5 bases; nucleotides not matched to a gene: 4. The CDR3: CAISLDRGRYGYTF. The CDR3 nucleotides read TGTGCCATCAGTTTGGACAGGGGGCGGTATGGCTACACCTTC.

The chain is built from TRBV25-1 and TRBJ1-1, with a weak D call TRBD1 (6 bases). Deletions cut 7 bases from V and 6 bases from J, with 18 bases between. Germline V gives CDR1 MGHDK, CDR2 SYGVNS. The CDR3 runs 14 residues. CDR3 protein: CASTPYGGVAEAFF. In DNA, the CDR3 is TGTGCCAGCACCCCGTATGGGGGCGTCGCTGAAGCTTTCTTT.

The V and J genes are TRBV19 and TRBJ1-3, with D possibly matching TRBD1 (5 bases). This CDR3 spans 16 amino acids. Germline CDR1 reads LNHDA; CDR2 reads SQIVND (reference sequence). The germline V and J ends were trimmed by 1 base and 0 bases, with 10 bases remaining between them. Written as DNA, the CDR3 is TGTGCCAGTAGTATAGTAGGGACGGGCTCTGGAAACACCATATATTTT. Its translation: CASSIVGTGSGNTIYF.

The chain joins TRBV6-1 to TRBJ1-5, with D possibly being TRBD1 (6 bases). Between the trimmed V and J ends, which lost 6 bases and 7 bases, there was a span of 19 bases. Germline CDR1 and CDR2: MNHNS and SASEGT. The CDR3 totals 15 residues. CDR3 residues: CASSATGSSGQPQHF. CDR3 coding DNA: TGTGCCAGCAGCGCAACAGGGTCCTCCGGGCAGCCCCAGCATTTT.

This clone was seen only once. The rearrangement uses TRBV5-5 and TRBJ2-7, with a weak D call TRBD2 (5 bases). Germline-derived CDR1 and CDR2 are SGHKS and YYEKEE (reference sequence). This CDR3 has 14 amino acids. V was clipped by 2 bases and J by 1 base, with 10 bases between them. In DNA, the CDR3 is TGTGCCAGCAGCTTTGGAGGTCTATCCTACGAGCAGTACTTC. Its protein is CASSFGGLSYEQYF. The full variable domain, rest sourced from reference TRBV5-5 and TRBJ2-7, is DAGVTQSPTHLIKTRGQQVTLRCSPISGHKSVSWYQQVLGQGPQFIFQYYEKEERGRGNFPDRFSARQFPNYSSELNVNALLLGDSALYLCASSFGGLSYEQYFGPGTRLTVT.

The V and J genes are TRBV2 and TRBJ1-6, with D hard to call. V was cut by 6 bases and J by 5 bases, with 8 bases left in between. The germline V gene has CDR1 SNHLY and CDR2 FYNNEI. CDR3 length: 13 residues. CDR3 bases: TGTGCCAGCAGCGGACGGGATAATTCACCCCTCCACTTT. As protein: CASSGRDNSPLHF.

V is TRBV7-2 and J is TRBJ1-1; D is uncertain. The CDR3 has 11 residues. The ends were cut back, 4 bases at V and 8 bases at J, with 8 bases in the middle. The germline V gene encodes CDR1 SGHTA and CDR2 FQGNSA. This CDR3 reads CASSSKYEAFF. Written as DNA, the CDR3 is TGTGCCAGCAGCTCCAAATACGAAGCTTTCTTT.

The chain combines TRBV4-1 with TRBJ2-7; 9 nucleotides align to TRBD1. With 1 base clipped from V and 1 base from J, the junction kept 2 bases outside the gene matches. Germline CDR1 is MGHRA and CDR2 is YSYEKL. The CDR3 is 15 amino acids. This chain's CDR3 is CASSQAGQGSYEQYF. DNA of the CDR3: TGCGCCAGCAGCCAAGCGGGACAGGGATCCTACGAGCAGTACTTC.

This rearrangement joins TRBV4-2 to TRBJ2-1; D possibly matches TRBD1 or TRBD2 (7 bases each). CDR3 size: 15 residues. V lost 4 bases and J 7 bases, leaving 17 bases between the germline ends. CDR1 LGHNA and CDR2 YNFKEQ come from the germline V gene. CDR3 nucleotides: TGTGCCAGCAGCCCCCAGGGGGGGGAAAGAAATGAGCAGTTCTTC. This encodes CASSPQGGERNEQFF.

The rearrangement links TRBV18 to TRBJ1-1; D gene uncertain. CDR3 length: 15 residues. V lost 3 bases and J 3 bases, leaving 14 bases between the germline ends. Germline lookup yields CDR1 KGHSH and CDR2 LQKENI. DNA for the CDR3: TGTGCCAGCTCACCCCAGGCCTTATCGGACACTGAAGCTTTCTTT. Its translation is CASSPQALSDTEAFF. The full variable domain, rest sourced from reference TRBV18 and TRBJ1-1, is NAGVMQNPRHLVRRRGQEARLRCSPMKGHSHVYWYRQLPEEGLKFMVYLQKENIIDESGMPKERFSAEFPKEGPSILRIQQVVRGDSAAYFCASSPQALSDTEAFFGQGTRLTVV.

The chain combines TRBV21-1 with TRBJ1-5. TRBV21-1 is a documented pseudogene. The CDR3 totals 17 residues. The CDR3 DNA sequence: TGTGCCAGGGAACTACGGCTGGTAGGGGGGAGGAATCAGCCCCAGCATTTT. It codes for CARELRLVGGRNQPQHF.

Only one count was recorded for this clone. The chain links TRBV5-1 to TRBJ2-1; 8 bases line up with TRBD1. The CDR3 has 15 amino acids. Looked up from germline, CDR1 is SGHRS and CDR2 is YFSETQ. The ends lost 0 bases at V and 7 bases at J; junction bases unmatched: 6. As DNA, the CDR3 is TGCGCCAGCAGCTTGGCCCGGACAGGGATGAATGAGCAGTTCTTC. Its translation is CASSLARTGMNEQFF.

The chain couples TRBV6-1 to TRBJ2-1, with 9 positions matching TRBD1. The V and J ends lost 4 bases and 12 bases, in that order; junction bases with no gene match: 13. There are 15 residues in the CDR3. The germline CDR1 and CDR2 sequences are MNHNS and SASEGT. Written as DNA, the CDR3 is TGTGCCAGCAGTGCCCGGGACGGGACAGGGCTCCCGCAGTTCTTC. Translation: CASSARDGTGLPQFF.